Listed below are T cell receptor beta chains from one sample, sequenced in a study of T cell changes during pregnancy in multiple sclerosis. The method was immunoSEQ multiplex PCR; TCRdb's version includes in-frame clones alone and lacks a portion of them. The data contain around 40,000 clones, over 90% of them singletons. The input for sequencing was CD4+ T cells from peripheral blood mononuclear cells, taken in the second trimester of pregnancy. These receptors originate from a female donor with multiple sclerosis, enrolled in a pregnancy study. The CDR3 runs from the conserved cysteine through the conserved F or W. Each record gives: V gene, clone size, D gene, J gene, CDR3 protein, CDR3 DNA. The D gene is left open where the match is weak. Only some rows state a clone size, as once, few, many or a class for expanded clones.

v_call: TRBV9; clone_size: .; d_call: TRBD1; j_call: TRBJ2-4; cdr3_aa: CASSPSYGTGVGIQYF; cdr3_nt: TGTGCCAGCAGCCCCTCATACGGGACAGGGGTGGGCATTCAGTACTTC
v_call: TRBV18; clone_size: few; d_call: .; j_call: TRBJ1-2; cdr3_aa: CASSAVRGAYGYTF; cdr3_nt: TGTGCCAGCTCCGCGGTCAGGGGCGCCTATGGCTACACCTTC
v_call: TRBV2; clone_size: .; d_call: TRBD1; j_call: TRBJ1-2; cdr3_aa: CASSLPGQGYGYTF; cdr3_nt: TGTGCCAGCAGTTTACCGGGACAGGGATATGGCTACACCTTC
v_call: TRBV19; clone_size: .; d_call: .; j_call: TRBJ2-2; cdr3_aa: CASSIEAGANTGELFF; cdr3_nt: TGTGCCAGTAGTATAGAGGCAGGGGCGAACACCGGGGAGCTGTTTTTT
v_call: TRBV18; clone_size: .; d_call: .; j_call: TRBJ2-5; cdr3_aa: CASSPDGQETQYF; cdr3_nt: TGTGCCAGCTCACCCGACGGGCAAGAGACCCAGTACTTC
v_call: TRBV5-1; clone_size: once; d_call: .; j_call: TRBJ1-1; cdr3_aa: CASSLDRGNTEAFF; cdr3_nt: TGCGCCAGCAGCTTGGATCGCGGGAACACTGAAGCTTTCTTT
v_call: TRBV9; clone_size: .; d_call: .; j_call: TRBJ1-6; cdr3_aa: CASSASGSPLHF; cdr3_nt: TGTGCCAGCAGCGCCAGTGGTTCACCCCTCCACTTT
v_call: TRBV6-1; clone_size: .; d_call: TRBD1; j_call: TRBJ2-3; cdr3_aa: CASSVGRQGADTQYF; cdr3_nt: TGTGCCAGCAGTGTGGGGCGACAGGGCGCAGATACGCAGTATTTT
v_call: TRBV5-1; clone_size: .; d_call: .; j_call: TRBJ2-5; cdr3_aa: CASSLVGFQETQYF; cdr3_nt: TGCGCCAGCAGCTTGGTTGGCTTCCAAGAGACCCAGTACTTC
v_call: TRBV6-1; clone_size: .; d_call: .; j_call: TRBJ1-1; cdr3_aa: CASFLGAAFF; cdr3_nt: TGTGCCAGCTTTTTGGGAGCGGCTTTCTTT
v_call: TRBV9; clone_size: once; d_call: .; j_call: TRBJ2-1; cdr3_aa: CASSVGSSYNEQFF; cdr3_nt: TGTGCCAGCAGCGTAGGGAGCTCCTACAATGAGCAGTTCTTC
v_call: TRBV7-6; clone_size: .; d_call: .; j_call: TRBJ1-2; cdr3_aa: CASSSWRTPASGYTF; cdr3_nt: TGTGCCAGCAGCTCCTGGAGGACCCCGGCGAGTGGCTACACCTTC
v_call: TRBV30; clone_size: .; d_call: TRBD1; j_call: TRBJ2-7; cdr3_aa: CAWGTAYEQYF; cdr3_nt: TGTGCCTGGGGGACAGCTTACGAGCAGTACTTC
v_call: TRBV7-2; clone_size: .; d_call: .; j_call: TRBJ1-6; cdr3_aa: CASSLQGPPGALHF; cdr3_nt: TGTGCCAGCAGCTTACAAGGGCCCCCAGGGGCCCTCCACTTT
v_call: TRBV30; clone_size: once; d_call: TRBD2; j_call: TRBJ2-3; cdr3_aa: CAWSRGRTSGGYSTDTQYF; cdr3_nt: TGTGCCTGGAGTCGAGGGAGGACTAGCGGGGGATATAGCACAGATACGCAGTATTTT
v_call: TRBV19; clone_size: .; d_call: .; j_call: TRBJ1-3; cdr3_aa: CASSIDPDWRTGNTIYF; cdr3_nt: TGTGCCAGTAGTATAGACCCGGACTGGCGAACCGGAAACACCATATATTTT